Sequencing of this TCR beta chain was carried out in a study of naive and memory T cell subsets. Cells stained for CD3, CD4, CD8, CD45RA, CD27 and viability were sorted into four CD45RA/CD27 subsets. The beta constant-region primer was an equimolar mix of two oligonucleotides covering TRBC1 and TRBC2. Each CDR3 protein is one row after TCRdb ran MiXCR on the UMI-ligation and nested PCR reads. The sample lists some 87,000 distinct CDR3 sequences, more than 6.5% seen once, with roughly 1.5% in the top ten. This clonotype was seen more than once but under ten times. Its matching antigen is unknown. Findings of the study overall: The power law exponent of TCR abundance differed between naive and memory cells. Clonotypes are single alpha or beta chains, not paired receptors.

Trimming pared 6 bases from V and 4 bases from J, leaving 18 bases between. This CDR3 contains 15 residues. Germline V gene sequence: CDR1 KGHSH, CDR2 LQKENI. The receptor comes from a human donor in good health. Sequenced material: central memory CD4+ T cells from blood. The chain carries TRBV18 and TRBJ2-5, with D perhaps TRBD1 or TRBD2 (5 bases each). The CDR3 is CASSPRLGTGETQYF. The CDR3 region has the DNA TGTGCCAGCTCCCCGCGACTGGGGACGGGAGAGACCCAGTACTTC. The whole variable domain, remainder taken from reference TRBV18 and TRBJ2-5, is NAGVMQNPRHLVRRRGQEARLRCSPMKGHSHVYWYRQLPEEGLKFMVYLQKENIIDESGMPKERFSAEFPKEGPSILRIQQVVRGDSAAYFCASSPRLGTGETQYFGPGTRLLVL.